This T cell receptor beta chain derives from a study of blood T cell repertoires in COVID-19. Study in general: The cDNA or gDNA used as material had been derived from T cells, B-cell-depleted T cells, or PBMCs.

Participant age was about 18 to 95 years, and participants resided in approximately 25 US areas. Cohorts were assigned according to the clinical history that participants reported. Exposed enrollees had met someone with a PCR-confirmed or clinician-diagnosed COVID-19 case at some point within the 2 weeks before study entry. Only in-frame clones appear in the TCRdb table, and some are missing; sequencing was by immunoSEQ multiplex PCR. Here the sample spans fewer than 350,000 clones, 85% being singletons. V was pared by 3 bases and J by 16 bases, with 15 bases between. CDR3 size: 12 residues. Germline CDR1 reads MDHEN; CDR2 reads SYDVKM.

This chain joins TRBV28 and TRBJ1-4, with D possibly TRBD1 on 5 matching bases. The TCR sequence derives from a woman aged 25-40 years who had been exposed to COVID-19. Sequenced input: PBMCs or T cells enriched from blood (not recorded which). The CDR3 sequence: CASSLGAGMQFF. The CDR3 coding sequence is TGTGCCAGCAGTTTGGGTGCAGGGATGCAGTTTTTT.